This TCR beta chain emerged from a study of cytotoxic CD8 clonotypes in ibrutinib-treated CLL (dated by TCRdb to the early 2020s). Notes on the research overall: In this cohort, around 15 patients were treatment-naive and about a dozen were relapsed/refractory, while around 18 had unmutated IGHV. Partial responses were observed in about 24 patients and complete responses in 2; after a median follow-up of 68 months, remission was maintained in 15 or so patients and progression was observed in 12. Response samples were obtained after a median of approximately 12 months of treatment, with a range of about 6 to 40 months. On average, each sample had 255,043 productive templates and 100,000 or so productive rearrangements. Longitudinal samples were available for about 30% of the roughly 86 trial participants. Cryopreserved peripheral blood mononuclear cells were collected before treatment, at response, and at either disease progression or sustained remission. Every sample from remission and from progressive disease was obtained while the patients were still on ibrutinib. The investigation overall reported the following: Public clonotypes were rare and either shrank or stayed stable during treatment, and the rise in clonality at ibrutinib response reflected expansion of private clonotypes. At baseline, clonality was higher than in age-matched healthy donors and showed a strong correlation with circulating CD8+ T-cell counts. An increase in clonality was observed at ibrutinib response, with clonality remaining stable during sustained remission and falling back toward baseline at progression. Sustained-remission and progressing patients did not have matched sampling times, and lymph node repertoires were not examined.

Each clonotype received, on average, 10x coverage in deep resolution sequencing performed on a MiSeq, where the target depth lay between 1 in 1 million and 1 in 200,000 T cells. The immunoSEQ hsTCRB Kit was used to generate TCR beta libraries. The original pipeline was this. ImmunoSEQ Data Assistant and ImmunoSEQ Analyzer were used for data analysis, and V, D and J genes were assigned according to IMGT definitions. Clonality, which ranges from 0 to 1, was calculated by subtracting the normalized Shannon entropy of productive rearrangement frequencies from one. Only overrepresented clonotypes making up at least 0.05% of each patient's repertoire were included in the public clonotype analysis. Some 13 age-matched healthy donor repertoires from immuneACCESS served as clonality controls. Sourced from immuneACCESS, this table was stored by TCRdb with only in-frame sequences that have V and J called. A share of the clones is absent; for the studies checked, an unresolved V gene accounts for under half, and the remainder has no known explanation. That table is the source of V, J and clone size, and D and trimming were worked out from the DNA. Present in this sample are 50,000 to 65,000 clones, around 60% of which were seen just once. Approximately 15% of the sample rests with the top ten.

This clone came up a few times. Its recognized antigen is unknown. Base-call qualities are not available, and no considerably larger clone is one nucleotide away. In light of the paper, this sample's time point label describes: about a year on ibrutinib. Around 2 micrograms of genomic DNA were extracted from cryopreserved PBMCs for TCR beta library preparation. High-throughput TCR beta sequencing was performed on longitudinal blood samples from CLL patients receiving ibrutinib monotherapy. The patients took part in an open-label, single-center phase 2 trial of ibrutinib monotherapy. The sample here was PBMCs, taken after 12 months of ibrutinib treatment. The source of this sequence is a human donor with chronic lymphocytic leukemia.

The CDR3 protein: CASSWPGPNQPQHF. The bases read TGTGCCAGCAGTTGGCCGGGTCCCAATCAGCCCCAGCATTTT. The chain uses TRBV7-9 and TRBJ1-5; no D gene is confidently identified. The CDR3, from cysteine to phenylalanine, totals 14 residues. Here the CDR3 DNA is all that survives: 42 bases in frame from base 1. Taken from the germline V gene (reference sequence), the CDR1 and CDR2 loops are SEHNR and FQNEAQ. The junction shows trimming of 6 bases on V and 3 bases on J, plus 12 bases between the germline ends.